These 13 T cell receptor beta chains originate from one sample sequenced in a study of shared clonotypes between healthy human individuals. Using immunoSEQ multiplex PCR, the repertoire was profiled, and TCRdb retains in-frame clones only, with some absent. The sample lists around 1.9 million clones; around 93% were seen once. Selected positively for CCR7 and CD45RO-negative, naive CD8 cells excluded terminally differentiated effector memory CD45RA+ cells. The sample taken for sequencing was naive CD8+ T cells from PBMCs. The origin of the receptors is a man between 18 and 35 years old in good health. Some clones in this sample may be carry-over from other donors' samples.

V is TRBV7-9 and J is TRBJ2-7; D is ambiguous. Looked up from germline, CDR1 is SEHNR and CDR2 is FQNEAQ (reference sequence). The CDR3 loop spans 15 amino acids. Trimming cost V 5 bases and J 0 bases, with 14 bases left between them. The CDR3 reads CASSDPEESSYEQYF. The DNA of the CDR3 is TGTGCCAGCAGCGACCCAGAGGAGAGCTCCTACGAGCAGTACTTC.

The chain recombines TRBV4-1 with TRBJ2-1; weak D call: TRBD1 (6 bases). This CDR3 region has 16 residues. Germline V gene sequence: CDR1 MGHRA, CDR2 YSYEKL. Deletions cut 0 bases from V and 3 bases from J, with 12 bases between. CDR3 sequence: CASSQDSGGVYNEQFF. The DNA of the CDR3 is TGCGCCAGCAGCCAAGATTCTGGGGGCGTCTACAATGAGCAGTTCTTC.

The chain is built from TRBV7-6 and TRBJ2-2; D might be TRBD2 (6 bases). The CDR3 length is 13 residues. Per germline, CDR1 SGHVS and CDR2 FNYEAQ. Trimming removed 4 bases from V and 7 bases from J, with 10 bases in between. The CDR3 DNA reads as TGTGCCAGCAGCTCGGGAGCGGGCGGGGAGCTGTTTTTT. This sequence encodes CASSSGAGGELFF.

The CDR3 coding sequence is TGTGCCAGCAGTTACGGTCGCCCCGGAGCCTACGAGCAGTACTTC. Encoded protein: CASSYGRPGAYEQYF. The rearrangement links TRBV6-5 to TRBJ2-7, with D unresolved. The ends were cut back, 2 bases at V and 2 bases at J, with 13 bases in the middle. The germline CDR1 and CDR2 sequences are MNHEY and SVGAGI. The CDR3 totals 15 residues.

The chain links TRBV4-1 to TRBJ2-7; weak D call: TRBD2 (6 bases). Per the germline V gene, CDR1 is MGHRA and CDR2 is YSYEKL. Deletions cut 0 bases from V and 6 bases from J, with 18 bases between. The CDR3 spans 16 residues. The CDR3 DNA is TGCGCCAGCAGCCAAGAGGGGCAGCGGGCGTCTCTCGAGCAGTACTTC. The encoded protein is CASSQEGQRASLEQYF.

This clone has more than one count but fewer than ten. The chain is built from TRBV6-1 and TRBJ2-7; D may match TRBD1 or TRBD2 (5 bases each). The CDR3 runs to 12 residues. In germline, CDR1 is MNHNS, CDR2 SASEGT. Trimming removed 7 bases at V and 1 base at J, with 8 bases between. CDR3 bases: TGTGCCAGCACCGGGGCATCCTACGAGCAGTACTTC. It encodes CASTGASYEQYF.

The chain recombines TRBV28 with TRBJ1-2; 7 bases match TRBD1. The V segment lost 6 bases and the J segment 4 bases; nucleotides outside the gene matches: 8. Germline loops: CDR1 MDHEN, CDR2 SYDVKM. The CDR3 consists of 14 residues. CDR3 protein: CASRRDSDGYGYTF. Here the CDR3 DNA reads TGTGCCAGCAGAAGGGACAGCGATGGCTATGGCTACACCTTC.

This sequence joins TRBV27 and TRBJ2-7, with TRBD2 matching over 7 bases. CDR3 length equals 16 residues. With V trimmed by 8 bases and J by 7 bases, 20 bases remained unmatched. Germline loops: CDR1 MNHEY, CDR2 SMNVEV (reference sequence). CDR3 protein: CASRKPTAGPLVEQYF. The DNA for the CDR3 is TGTGCCAGCCGCAAGCCTACAGCGGGACCCCTTGTTGAGCAGTACTTC.

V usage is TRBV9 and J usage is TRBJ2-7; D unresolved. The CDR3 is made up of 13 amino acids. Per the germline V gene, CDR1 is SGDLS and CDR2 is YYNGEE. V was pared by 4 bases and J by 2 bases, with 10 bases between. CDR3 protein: CASSMGGTYEQYF. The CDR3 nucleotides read TGTGCCAGCAGCATGGGCGGTACCTACGAGCAGTACTTC.

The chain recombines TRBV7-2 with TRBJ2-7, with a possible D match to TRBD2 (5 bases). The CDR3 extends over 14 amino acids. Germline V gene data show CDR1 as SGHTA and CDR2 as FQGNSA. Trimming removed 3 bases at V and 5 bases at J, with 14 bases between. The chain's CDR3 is CASSFPLGSNEQYF. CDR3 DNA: TGTGCCAGCAGCTTCCCCTTGGGGAGTAACGAGCAGTACTTC.

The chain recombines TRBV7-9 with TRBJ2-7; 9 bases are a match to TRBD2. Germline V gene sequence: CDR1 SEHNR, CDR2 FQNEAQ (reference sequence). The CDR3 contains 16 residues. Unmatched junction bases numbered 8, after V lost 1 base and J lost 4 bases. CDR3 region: CASSLVQGLARYEQYF. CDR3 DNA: TGTGCCAGCAGCTTAGTGCAGGGACTAGCAAGGTACGAGCAGTACTTC.

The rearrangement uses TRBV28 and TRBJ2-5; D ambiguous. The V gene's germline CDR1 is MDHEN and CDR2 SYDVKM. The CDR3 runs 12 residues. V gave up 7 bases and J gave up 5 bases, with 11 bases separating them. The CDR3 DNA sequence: TGTGCCAGCACAGTCCCCGGGGAGACCCAGTACTTC. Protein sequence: CASTVPGETQYF.

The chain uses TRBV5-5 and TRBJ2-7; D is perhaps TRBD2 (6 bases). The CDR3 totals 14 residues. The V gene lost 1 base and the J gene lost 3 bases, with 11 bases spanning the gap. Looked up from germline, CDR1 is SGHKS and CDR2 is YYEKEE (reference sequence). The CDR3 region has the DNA TGTGCCAGCAGCTTGTTGCGGGAAAACTACGAGCAGTACTTC. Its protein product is CASSLLRENYEQYF.